This entry lists 10 T cell receptor beta chains sequenced from one sample in a study of blood T cells in healthy people across ages. With a J-beta primer mix and a sample-barcoded 5' primer, a second PCR ran about 7 to 12 cycles. TCRdb reprocessed the 5' RACE reads with MiXCR, giving one entry per CDR3 protein. The sample lists 730,000 or so distinct CDR3 sequences, 40% to 50% occurring once. Material for sequencing was blood. The source of these receptors is an elderly man in good health.

In its sample, this clonotype was seen a few times. V usage is TRBV5-1 and J usage is TRBJ2-7; D gene ambiguous. The V gene's germline CDR1 is SGHRS and CDR2 YFSETQ. Trimming took 0 bases from V and 0 from J, leaving 10 bases between them. The CDR3 runs 15 residues. This CDR3 reads CASSLVPDSSYEQYF. CDR3 nucleotide sequence: TGCGCCAGCAGCTTGGTACCGGATAGCTCCTACGAGCAGTACTTC.

This clonotype appeared many times. The rearrangement links TRBV4-1 to TRBJ1-5; a possible D gene is TRBD1 (6 bases). The CDR3 sequence is 13 residues long. V lost 2 bases and J 7 bases, leaving 9 bases between the germline ends. CDR1 is MGHRA, CDR2 YSYEKL, per germline. DNA of the CDR3: TGCGCCAGCAGCCAACAGGGGAACCAGCCCCAGCATTTT. Encoded protein: CASSQQGNQPQHF.

The rearrangement uses TRBV6-2 or TRBV6-3 and TRBJ2-5; TRBD1 agrees at 9 bases. CDR3 length: 16 residues. CDR1 and CDR2 from the germline V gene are MNHEY and SVGEGT. The ends lost 10 bases at V and 1 base at J; junction bases unmatched: 13. The CDR3 reads CATVTGTGMSQETQYF. In DNA, the CDR3 is TGTGCCACCGTAACCGGGACAGGGATGTCCCAAGAGACCCAGTACTTC.

CDR3 coding DNA: TGTGCCAGCAGTGAAACGGGAGGGAACACCGGGGAGCTGTTTTTT. This translates into CASSETGGNTGELFF. The rearrangement uses TRBV2 and TRBJ2-2; TRBD2 matches at 7 bases. CDR1 is SNHLY, CDR2 FYNNEI, per germline. V dropped 2 bases and J dropped 1; count of bases not matched to a gene: 1. CDR3 length equals 15 residues.

J is TRBJ2-3 and V is TRBV20-1; D might be TRBD1 or TRBD2, each matching 5 bases. The CDR3 loop spans 15 amino acids. Germline assignment: CDR1 DFQATT and CDR2 SNEGSKA (reference sequence). Trimming stripped 6 bases from V and 1 base from J, with 17 bases between. The CDR3 sequence: CSARLVLGRTDTQYF. The CDR3 nucleotides are TGCAGTGCAAGACTTGTCTTGGGACGCACAGATACGCAGTATTTT.

In its sample, this clonotype was seen a few times. The chain employs TRBV7-3 and TRBJ2-5; D remains ambiguous. This CDR3 comprises 14 residues. Deletions cut 5 bases from V and 1 base from J, with 11 bases between. CDR1 and CDR2 from the germline V gene are SGHTA and FQGTGA. The CDR3 loop is CASSPTFFQETQYF. DNA for the CDR3: TGTGCCAGCAGCCCAACCTTCTTCCAAGAGACCCAGTACTTC.

This clonotype was counted a single time. The rearrangement links TRBV4-2 to TRBJ1-5; the match to TRBD1 covers 8 bases. This CDR3 region has 14 residues. The V segment lost 5 bases and the J segment 5 bases; nucleotides outside the gene matches: 5. Germline V gene data show CDR1 as LGHNA and CDR2 as YNFKEQ. CDR3 region: CASSATQGDQPQHF. CDR3 in DNA: TGTGCCAGCAGCGCTACACAGGGGGATCAGCCCCAGCATTTT.

This clonotype was recorded a few times. V and J are TRBV7-9 and TRBJ1-1; no clear D gene. V was cut by 6 bases and J by 3 bases, with 11 bases left in between. The CDR3 is made up of 13 amino acids. Germline values: CDR1 SEHNR, CDR2 FQNEAQ (reference sequence). The CDR3 DNA is TGTGCCAGCAGATGGGCCGGAGACACTGAAGCTTTCTTT. Translation: CASRWAGDTEAFF.

As to this clonotype: This may arise from a read error, as a much more abundant clone is one base away. The rearrangement uses TRBV6-5 and TRBJ1-2, with 7 positions matching TRBD1. The CDR3 consists of 19 residues. V shed 2 bases, J shed 7 bases, and the junction held 22 bases outside the gene matches. CDR1 is MNHEY and CDR2 is SVGAGI in the germline V gene. CDR3 DNA sequence: TGTGCCAGCAGTTACGTCACCCAGGGGGAGGGAGAGGTACTGGGTGGCTACACCTTC. Encoded protein: CASSYVTQGEGEVLGGYTF.

The V call is TRBV20-1, the J call TRBJ2-3; unclear D gene. The V gene lost 6 bases and the J gene lost 6 bases, with 13 bases spanning the gap. This CDR3 is built from 12 residues. The V gene's germline CDR1 is DFQATT and CDR2 SNEGSKA (reference sequence). The CDR3 loop is CSAPPVVDTQYF. CDR3 nucleotide sequence: TGCAGTGCCCCCCCCGTGGTGGATACGCAGTATTTT.